What follows are 7 T cell receptor beta chains derived from one specimen sequenced in a study of type 1 and type 2 diabetes patients. PCR was run on genomic DNA. The TCR beta CDR3 region was amplified using 30 forward and 13 reverse primers. In TCRdb, the multiplex PCR reads were re-called with MiXCR into one record per CDR3 protein. The sample lists a few hundred thousand distinct CDR3 sequences, around 50% occurring once. The source material was peripheral blood mononuclear cells (PBMCs). These receptors all come from a man aged 18 to 30 with type 2 diabetes.

The chain has TRBV10-3 and TRBJ1-4; D gene ambiguous. CDR1 and CDR2 (germline): ENHRY, SYGVKD. The V and J ends lost 0 bases and 8 bases respectively, with 10 bases between them. The CDR3 totals 14 residues. The CDR3 loop reads CAISESGREEKLFF. CDR3 DNA: TGTGCCATCAGTGAGTCGGGTAGGGAAGAAAAACTGTTTTTT.

The chain has TRBV19 and TRBJ1-5; possible D gene TRBD1, 6 bases. CDR1 and CDR2 (germline): LNHDA, SQIVND (reference sequence). The CDR3 has 17 residues. Trimming shortened V by 3 bases and J by 3 bases, and 18 bases separated the two germline ends. CDR3 bases: TGTGCCAGTAGTATTAAGGTCTGGGACACGAACAATCAGCCCCAGCATTTT. Protein product: CASSIKVWDTNNQPQHF.

The chain combines TRBV28 with TRBJ2-6; D gene uncertain. The CDR3 is made up of 12 amino acids. The V and J ends lost 8 bases and 4 bases respectively, with 6 bases between them. Germline assignment: CDR1 MDHEN and CDR2 SYDVKM. The CDR3 coding sequence is TGTGCCAGCGGTAGAGGGGCCAACGTCCTGACTTTC. It specifies CASGRGANVLTF.

As to this clonotype: Likely a read error: the CDR3 ends without its conserved phenylalanine or tryptophan. The chain uses TRBV24-1 and TRBJ2-1, with 9 bases that match TRBD2. V trimming: 4 bases; J trimming: 3 bases; junction bases outside the gene matches: 0. The germline V gene encodes CDR1 KGHDR and CDR2 SFDVKD. The CDR3 is 14 residues long. The CDR3 DNA is TGTGCCACCAGTGAGACTAGCGGCTACAATGAGCAGTTCCTC. This gives the protein CATSETSGYNEQFL.

The chain has TRBV2 and TRBJ2-1; possible D gene TRBD2, 5 bases. Trimming removed 8 bases from V and 3 bases from J, with 11 bases in between. Germline-derived CDR1 and CDR2 are SNHLY and FYNNEI. The CDR3 sequence is 13 residues long. The CDR3 here is CASLGLGYNEQFF. The CDR3, as DNA: TGTGCCAGCCTTGGACTGGGCTACAATGAGCAGTTCTTC.

This clonotype was seen only a few times. DNA for the CDR3: TGCAGTGCTAGTAAAAGGCATCCTAGCACAGATACGCAGTATTTT. It is translated as CSASKRHPSTDTQYF. The chain combines TRBV20-1 with TRBJ2-3; D is ambiguous. The germline CDR1 and CDR2 sequences are DFQATT and SNEGSKA (reference sequence). The CDR3 extends over 15 amino acids. Trimming stripped 3 bases from V and 0 bases from J, with 13 bases between.

This clonotype was seen more than once but under ten times. This rearrangement joins TRBV19 to TRBJ2-1; TRBD2 is a possible D gene (6 bases). The CDR3 runs to 12 residues. CDR1 and CDR2 from the germline V gene are LNHDA and SQIVND (reference sequence). Trimming pared 8 bases from V and 5 bases from J, leaving 10 bases between. The CDR3 nucleotides read TGTGCCAGTTTAGCGGAAGACAATGAGCAGTTCTTC. It translates to CASLAEDNEQFF.